This T cell receptor beta chain originates from a study of identical twins. TCRdb redid the calling of the 5' RACE reads with MiXCR, one entry per CDR3 protein. The data show under 900,000 distinct CDR3 sequences, 18% seen once. Study-wide findings and caveats: The presence of invariant MAIT and iNKT cells could partly confound analyses of zero-insertion sequences.

Germline CDR1 reads SGHRS; CDR2 reads YFSETQ. V shed 5 bases and J 8 bases; nucleotides not matched to a gene: 2. This CDR3 region has 12 residues. This clonotype was detected only a few times. What it binds is unknown. The sample was also reused in another study, on T cells expressing NK-cell markers.

V usage is TRBV5-1 and J usage is TRBJ2-1; 9 nucleotides match TRBD1. The sequenced material came from PBMCs. This TCR derives from a woman younger than 35 in good health. The CDR3 loop reads CASRDRGYEQFF. CDR3 nucleotide sequence: TGCGCCAGCAGGGACAGGGGATATGAGCAGTTCTTC.